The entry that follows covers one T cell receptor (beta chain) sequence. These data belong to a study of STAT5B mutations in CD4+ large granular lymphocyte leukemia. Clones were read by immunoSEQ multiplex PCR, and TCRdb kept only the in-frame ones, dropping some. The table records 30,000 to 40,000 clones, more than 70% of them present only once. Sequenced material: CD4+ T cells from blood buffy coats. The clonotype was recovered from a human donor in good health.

The CDR3 nucleotides are TGTGCCAGCAGCGCAAGACTAGCGGAGAGCACAGATACGCAGTATTTT. Its protein product is CASSARLAESTDTQYF. This chain connects TRBV7-9 to TRBJ2-3; 9 nucleotides match TRBD2. The germline V gene encodes CDR1 SEHNR and CDR2 FQNEAQ (reference sequence). J was trimmed by 0 bases and V by 5 bases; bases with no gene match: 6. The CDR3 sequence is 16 residues long.